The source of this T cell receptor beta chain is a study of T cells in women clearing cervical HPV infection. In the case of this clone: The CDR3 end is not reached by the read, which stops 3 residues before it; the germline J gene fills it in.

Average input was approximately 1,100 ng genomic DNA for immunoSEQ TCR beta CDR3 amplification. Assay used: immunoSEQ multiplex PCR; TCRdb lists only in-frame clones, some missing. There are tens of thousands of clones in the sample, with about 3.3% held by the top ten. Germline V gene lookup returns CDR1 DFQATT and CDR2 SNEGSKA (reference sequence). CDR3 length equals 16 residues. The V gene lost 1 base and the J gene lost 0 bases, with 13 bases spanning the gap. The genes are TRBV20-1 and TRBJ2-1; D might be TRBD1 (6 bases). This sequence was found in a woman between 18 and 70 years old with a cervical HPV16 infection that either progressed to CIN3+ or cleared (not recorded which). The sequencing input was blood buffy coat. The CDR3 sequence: CSARVSGASSYNEQFF. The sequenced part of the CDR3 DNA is TGCAGTGCTAGAGTATCAGGGGCCAGCTCCTACAATGAG.